This passage covers 30 T cell receptor beta chains from one sample sequenced in a study of blood T cell repertoires in COVID-19. Assay used: immunoSEQ multiplex PCR; TCRdb lists only in-frame clones, some missing. The repertoire consists of a few hundred thousand clones, with about 80% occurring once and the leading ten covering more than 2.5%. Sequencing was performed on peripheral blood. The source of these receptors is a woman in her twenties or thirties who had recovered from COVID-19.

This clone has only a few counts. The chain joins TRBV19 to TRBJ2-3; TRBD1 aligns across 7 bases. The junction had 18 bases not matched to a gene; V was cut back by 9 bases and J by 6 bases. Germline V gene data show CDR1 as LNHDA and CDR2 as SQIVND (reference sequence). The CDR3 loop spans 16 amino acids. The CDR3 reads CASHPPGQRPSDTQYF. CDR3 DNA: TGTGCCAGCCACCCTCCGGGACAGAGACCCTCGGATACGCAGTATTTT.

The rearrangement links TRBV27 to TRBJ2-1, with 8 nucleotides matching TRBD2. Germline-derived CDR1 and CDR2 are MNHEY and SMNVEV (reference sequence). Trimming removed 5 bases from V and 8 bases from J; junction bases left unmatched: 14. The CDR3 spans 16 residues. CDR3 nucleotide sequence: TGTGCCAGCAGTCGCCCCCAAAGCGGGAGCTGGTATGAGCAGTTCTTC. Translating gives CASSRPQSGSWYEQFF.

This chain connects TRBV10-3 to TRBJ1-1, with 9 bases identical to TRBD1. The CDR3 consists of 14 residues. Germline V lookup: CDR1 ENHRY, CDR2 SYGVKD. V dropped 10 bases and J dropped 11; count of bases not matched to a gene: 17. Written as DNA, the CDR3 is TGTGCCAACGCCCCGGGACAGGGCCAAAGTGAGGCTTTCTTT. This codes for CANAPGQGQSEAFF.

The chain joins TRBV29-1 to TRBJ1-1; 8 bases match TRBD1. The J segment lost 7 bases and the V segment lost 6 bases, leaving 13 bases of the junction unmatched. CDR1 and CDR2 from the germline V gene are SQVTM and ANQGSEA. The CDR3 runs to 14 residues. CDR3 region: CSVPSPGGGSEAFF. The CDR3 bases are TGCAGCGTACCTAGCCCAGGGGGCGGGAGTGAAGCTTTCTTT.

The J gene is TRBJ2-7, the V gene TRBV6-5; 8 nucleotides agree with TRBD1. This CDR3 has 15 residues. The V segment lost 0 bases and the J segment 6 bases; nucleotides outside the gene matches: 7. The V gene's germline CDR1 is MNHEY and CDR2 SVGAGI. Here the CDR3 DNA reads TGTGCCAGCAGTTACTCGATCCCCAGGGGGCTCGAGCAGTACTTC. Its protein product is CASSYSIPRGLEQYF.

This chain connects TRBV7-9 to TRBJ1-2; D not resolved. The CDR3 sequence is 14 residues long. Trimming removed 5 bases from V and 3 bases from J, with 13 bases in between. Germline CDR1 and CDR2: SEHNR and FQNEAQ (reference sequence). The CDR3 is CASSEDGGHYGYTF. The CDR3 DNA reads TGTGCCAGCAGCGAAGACGGAGGTCACTATGGCTACACCTTC.

This chain uses TRBV6-2 or TRBV6-3 with TRBJ2-7, with D perhaps matching TRBD2 (6 bases). Germline V lookup: CDR1 MNHEY, CDR2 SVGEGT. V lost 5 bases and J lost 2, with 16 bases in between. The CDR3 spans 15 residues. This CDR3 reads CASSPGTYPTYEQYF. The CDR3 DNA reads TGTGCCAGCAGTCCCGGGACTTACCCTACCTACGAGCAGTACTTC.

The chain uses TRBV3-1 (or the pseudogene TRBV3-2) and TRBJ2-1; 7 bases align to TRBD2. J gave up 0 bases and V 0 bases, and 11 bases lay outside the gene matches. CDR3 length: 19 amino acids. Germline CDR1 and CDR2: LGHDT and YNNKEL (reference sequence). CDR3 coding DNA: TGTGCCAGCAGCCAAGACCGTCTAGCGGCCCGAGTCTCCTACAATGAGCAGTTCTTC. Translated: CASSQDRLAARVSYNEQFF.

This clone was detected only once. The chain carries TRBV10-1 and TRBJ2-7, with TRBD1 as a possible D gene (6 bases). CDR1 is WNHNN and CDR2 is SYGVQD in the germline V gene (reference sequence). V lost 4 bases to trimming and J lost 7 bases, with 17 bases between them. The CDR3 runs to 14 residues. CDR3 bases: TGCGCCAGCAGTGCAGGGGACGAATACTTAGAGCAGTACTTC. Protein sequence: CASSAGDEYLEQYF.

The chain recombines TRBV7-2 with TRBJ2-7, with TRBD2 matching over 11 bases. Germline assignment: CDR1 SGHTA and CDR2 FQGNSA. J gave up 0 bases and V 3 bases, and 4 bases lay outside the gene matches. The CDR3 covers 16 residues. The CDR3 nucleotides are TGTGCCAGCAGCTTCGAACTAGCGGGAGCCTCCTACGAGCAGTACTTC. It translates to CASSFELAGASYEQYF.

This clone has just a few counts. This chain connects TRBV12-3 or TRBV12-4 to TRBJ2-1; D is undetermined. The CDR3 extends over 13 amino acids. With 1 base removed from V and 6 bases from J, the gap between germline ends came to 7 bases. The CDR3 coding sequence is TGTGCCAGCAGTTTAGTCGGCGGCAATGAGCAGTTCTTC. Its translation: CASSLVGGNEQFF.

The chain couples TRBV6-6 to TRBJ1-2, with D possibly being TRBD1 (6 bases). The ends were cut back, 0 bases at V and 2 bases at J, with 13 bases in the middle. The CDR3 contains 16 residues. Germline CDR1 and CDR2: MNHNY and SVGAGI (reference sequence). The CDR3 protein is CASSYSRDRLNYGYTF. The CDR3, as DNA: TGTGCCAGCAGTTACTCCCGAGACAGGCTCAACTATGGCTACACCTTC.

The rearrangement joins TRBV27 to TRBJ1-1; unclear D gene. Trimming shortened V by 6 bases and J by 1 base, and 6 bases separated the two germline ends. The length of the CDR3 is 12 residues. The germline V gene has CDR1 MNHEY and CDR2 SMNVEV (reference sequence). The CDR3 reads CASRTWNTEAFF. The CDR3 DNA is TGTGCCAGCAGAACTTGGAACACTGAAGCTTTCTTT.

The chain recombines TRBV7-9 with TRBJ1-3; no clear D. The CDR3 covers 12 residues. V lost 6 bases and J lost 8, with 11 bases in between. Germline CDR1 SEHNR, CDR2 FQNEAQ (reference sequence). The CDR3 is CASSLSGDTIYF. CDR3 nucleotide sequence: TGTGCCAGCAGTCTATCCGGGGACACCATATATTTT.

V is TRBV19 and J is TRBJ1-5; TRBD1 aligns across 7 bases. V lost 2 bases and J lost 0; bases outside the gene matches: 10. Germline lookup yields CDR1 LNHDA and CDR2 SQIVND (reference sequence). There are 18 residues in the CDR3. The CDR3 spells CASSIPWTGEYSNQPQHF. The CDR3 bases are TGTGCCAGTAGTATACCTTGGACAGGAGAATATAGCAATCAGCCCCAGCATTTT.

This chain uses TRBV6-6 with TRBJ2-2; no clear D. The germline V gene encodes CDR1 MNHNY and CDR2 SVGAGI (reference sequence). The CDR3 is made up of 13 amino acids. The germline V and J ends were trimmed by 7 bases and 6 bases, with 12 bases remaining between them. The CDR3 DNA reads TGTGCCAGCACCTTAAGTCAGGCCGGGGAGCTGTTTTTT. As protein: CASTLSQAGELFF.

The chain is built from TRBV18 and TRBJ2-7; 9 bases line up with TRBD2. CDR1 is KGHSH and CDR2 is LQKENI in the germline V gene. The CDR3 contains 16 residues. The ends lost 2 bases at V and 2 bases at J; junction bases unmatched: 7. Here the CDR3 DNA reads TGTGCCAGCTCACCATATGGGGCTAGCGGGACCTACGAGCAGTACTTC. As protein: CASSPYGASGTYEQYF.

This sequence joins TRBV7-6 and TRBJ2-1, with 11 bases lining up with TRBD2. V dropped 5 bases and J dropped 8; count of bases not matched to a gene: 2. The germline CDR1 and CDR2 sequences are SGHVS and FNYEAQ. CDR3 length: 13 residues. The CDR3 region has the DNA TGTGCCAGCAGCACTAGCGGGAGTGATGAGCAGTTCTTC. It codes for CASSTSGSDEQFF.

This chain connects TRBV5-1 to TRBJ2-5; D remains ambiguous. V was trimmed by 0 bases and J by 1 base, leaving 10 bases between them. The germline CDR1 and CDR2 sequences are SGHRS and YFSETQ. The CDR3 loop spans 15 amino acids. This chain's CDR3 is CASSLGGSVQETQYF. The DNA for the CDR3 is TGCGCCAGCAGCTTGGGTGGCAGTGTCCAAGAGACCCAGTACTTC.

This clone has only one observation. The chain joins TRBV9 to TRBJ2-1; D is uncertain. This CDR3 is 12 amino acids long. V shed 4 bases and J shed 6 bases, with 8 bases lying between them. Germline CDR1 is SGDLS and CDR2 is YYNGEE. CDR3 coding DNA: TGTGCCAGCAGCATCCTGAGCAATGAGCAGTTCTTC. Amino acids: CASSILSNEQFF.

V and J are TRBV7-8 and TRBJ2-5; TRBD2 agrees at 13 bases. J was trimmed by 2 bases and V by 4 bases; bases with no gene match: 7. The CDR3 totals 17 residues. CDR1 and CDR2 (germline): SGHVS, FQNEAQ. The CDR3 DNA follows: TGTGCCAGCAGCTCCCAGGGACTAGCGGGAACGCAAGAGACCCAGTACTTC. Translation gives CASSSQGLAGTQETQYF.

V and J are TRBV28 and TRBJ2-4, with D maybe TRBD2 (6 bases). Trimming left V 5 bases short and J 0 bases short, with 11 bases between. In germline, CDR1 is MDHEN, CDR2 SYDVKM. This CDR3 is built from 15 residues. The CDR3 reads CASSPRELAKNIQYF. CDR3 DNA sequence: TGTGCCAGCAGTCCCCGGGAGCTAGCCAAAAACATTCAGTACTTC.

This clone has a single count. One junction end does not reproduce the germline sequence, and a read error may be involved. DNA for the CDR3: TGTGCCAGCACCTCAACATTTACAGGTTTCTGGATCTTC. Protein sequence: CASTSTFTGFWIF. This chain uses TRBV6-5 with TRBJ1-2; a possible D gene is TRBD1 (5 bases). Germline loops: CDR1 MNHEY, CDR2 SVGAGI. The CDR3 extends over 13 amino acids.

This sequence joins TRBV7-2 and TRBJ1-2; D remains ambiguous. The CDR3 totals 14 residues. CDR1 is SGHTA, CDR2 FQGNSA, per germline. V lost 5 bases and J 1 base, leaving 11 bases between the germline ends. For the CDR3, the DNA is TGTGCCAGCAGCCCTCCAACACGTAACTATGGCTACACCTTC. This sequence encodes CASSPPTRNYGYTF.

CDR3 in amino acids: CASSNRGYGYTF. The CDR3 DNA follows: TGTGCCAGCAGTAACAGGGGTTATGGCTACACCTTC. This chain connects TRBV28 to TRBJ1-2; 7 nucleotides match TRBD1. This CDR3 is built from 12 residues. V dropped 5 bases and J dropped 5; count of bases not matched to a gene: 2. Per germline, CDR1 MDHEN and CDR2 SYDVKM.

This clone has a single count. V gene TRBV2 combines with J gene TRBJ2-7; TRBD2 matches at 7 bases. V was clipped by 7 bases and J by 1 base; unmatched bases: 10. This CDR3 region has 15 residues. Germline V gene sequence: CDR1 SNHLY, CDR2 FYNNEI. The CDR3 loop is CASTEGAGISYEQYF. The CDR3 region has the DNA TGTGCCAGCACCGAGGGAGCGGGAATTTCCTACGAGCAGTACTTC.

V and J are TRBV12-5 and TRBJ1-1; TRBD1 might be the D (6 bases). V was clipped by 7 bases and J by 1 base, with 13 bases between them. This CDR3 is built from 14 residues. The germline V gene has CDR1 LGHNT and CDR2 FRNRAP. The DNA of the CDR3 is TGTGCTAGTGAACCGGGACACGGGAACACTGAAGCTTTCTTT. Translation gives CASEPGHGNTEAFF. Full variable domain (remainder filled in from reference TRBV12-5 and TRBJ1-1): DARVTQTPRHKVTEMGQEVTMRCQPILGHNTVFWYRQTMMQGLELLAYFRNRAPLDDSGMPKDRFSAEMPDATLATLKIQPSEPRDSAVYFCASEPGHGNTEAFFGQGTRLTVV.

Notes on this clone: Other DNA variants within this sample encode the same CDR3. This chain uses TRBV11-2 with TRBJ2-7; D is perhaps TRBD2 (5 bases). Looked up from germline, CDR1 is SGHAT and CDR2 is FQNNGV. Trimming pared 1 base from V and 2 bases from J, leaving 6 bases between. The CDR3 is made up of 13 amino acids. Here the CDR3 DNA reads TGTGCCAGCAGCTTAGCCGGGACCTACGAGCAGTACTTC. This gives the protein CASSLAGTYEQYF.

The chain uses TRBV29-1 and TRBJ2-4; 7 bases line up with TRBD1. V lost 8 bases to trimming and J lost 3 bases; unmatched junction nucleotides: 7. The germline gives CDR1 SQVTM, CDR2 ANQGSEA. The CDR3 extends over 13 amino acids. The CDR3 here is CSLRDSYKNIQYF. The DNA of the CDR3 is TGCAGCCTCCGGGACAGCTACAAAAACATTCAGTACTTC.

The chain has TRBV6-6 and TRBJ2-7; TRBD2 matches at 7 bases. The CDR3 runs to 15 residues. The junction had 9 bases not matched to a gene; V was cut back by 4 bases and J by 3 bases. Germline V CDR1 and CDR2: MNHNY, SVGAGI (reference sequence). The CDR3 protein is CASSFGEGLGYEQYF. CDR3 sequence (DNA): TGTGCCAGCAGTTTCGGGGAGGGCCTCGGCTACGAGCAGTACTTC.